One sample yielded the 10 T cell receptor beta chains listed below, sequenced in a study of OX40 agonist ivuxolimab in advanced cancers. The data were produced by immunoSEQ multiplex PCR, yet TCRdb's version contains in-frame clones alone and is incomplete. The sample lists 60,000 to 90,000 clones, around 87% occurring once. Here the sequenced sample was CD4+ or CD8+ T cells sorted from blood, taken in a trial of the OX40 agonist ivuxolimab. These receptors all come from an adult with an advanced solid tumor such as melanoma, head and neck, liver or kidney cancer.

The chain couples TRBV29-1 to TRBJ1-2, with TRBD1 as a possible D gene (5 bases). The CDR3 runs to 13 residues. V lost 3 bases to trimming and J lost 8 bases, with 16 bases between them. Germline values: CDR1 SQVTM, CDR2 ANQGSEA. CDR3 bases: TGCAGCGTTGATAGTATCGGACAACGGGGCTACACCTTC. Residues: CSVDSIGQRGYTF. The entire variable domain, with the rest obtained from reference TRBV29-1 and TRBJ1-2, is as follows: SAVISQKPSRDICQRGTSLTIQCQVDSQVTMMFWYRQQPGQSLTLIATANQGSEATYESGFVIDKFPISRPNLTFSTLTVSNMSPEDSSIYLCSVDSIGQRGYTFGSGTRLTVV.

A single count supports this clone. The chain joins TRBV6-1 to TRBJ1-5, with D possibly TRBD1 on 5 matching bases. This CDR3 is 15 amino acids long. Per the germline V gene, CDR1 is MNHNS and CDR2 is SASEGT. Between the trimmed V and J ends, which lost 3 bases and 9 bases, there was a span of 18 bases. The CDR3 nucleotides are TGTGCCAGCAGTGACCCCGGGGGGGGGTCGCGGCCCCAGCATTTT. Protein sequence: CASSDPGGGSRPQHF.

This chain links TRBV5-1 with TRBJ2-1; 11 bases fit TRBD2. V shed 0 bases, J shed 10 bases, and the junction held 9 bases outside the gene matches. Per germline, CDR1 SGHRS and CDR2 YFSETQ. The CDR3 contains 16 residues. CDR3 amino acids: CASSLGALAGVGEQFF. In DNA, the CDR3 is TGCGCCAGCAGCTTGGGTGCACTAGCGGGAGTAGGGGAGCAGTTCTTC.

V and J are TRBV5-1 and TRBJ2-5; 9 nucleotides match TRBD2. The V and J ends lost 3 bases and 5 bases, in that order; junction bases with no gene match: 14. CDR1 and CDR2 (germline): SGHRS, YFSETQ. The CDR3 length is 17 residues. CDR3 protein: CASSWSGGRGSRETQYF. The CDR3 DNA sequence: TGCGCCAGCAGCTGGAGCGGGGGGCGGGGCTCCCGGGAGACCCAGTACTTC.

The chain is built from TRBV19 and TRBJ1-1; D unclear. The CDR3 is 15 residues long. From germline, CDR1 is LNHDA and CDR2 SQIVND (reference sequence). V lost 3 bases and J lost 0, with 11 bases in between. This CDR3 reads CASSMMGRLNTEAFF. The CDR3 DNA reads as TGTGCCAGTAGTATGATGGGCAGATTGAACACTGAAGCTTTCTTT.

The table lists this clone with a count of one. The V and J genes are TRBV30 and TRBJ2-1, with D hard to call. The CDR3 length is 13 residues. Per germline, CDR1 GTSNPN and CDR2 SVGIG (reference sequence). The V end was cut by 0 bases, the J end by 4 bases, with 7 bases between. CDR3 DNA sequence: TGTGCCTGGAGTGTACAAGTTTACAATGAGCAGTTCTTC. Amino acids: CAWSVQVYNEQFF.

The V call is TRBV9, the J call TRBJ1-3; D is unclear. The CDR3 is made up of 14 amino acids. V lost 0 bases, J lost 1 base, and 5 bases lay in between. Germline loops: CDR1 SGDLS, CDR2 YYNGEE. CDR3 DNA: TGTGCCAGCAGCGTAGGGTCTTCTGGAAACACCATATATTTT. It is translated as CASSVGSSGNTIYF.

The genes are TRBV5-1 and TRBJ2-3, with a weak D call TRBD1 (5 bases). V shed 2 bases and J shed 6 bases, with 16 bases lying between them. The CDR3 covers 15 residues. Germline V gene data show CDR1 as SGHRS and CDR2 as YFSETQ. CDR3 nucleotides: TGCGCCAGCAGCTTCGCCGCTTTAGGGGCGGATACGCAGTATTTT. It codes for CASSFAALGADTQYF.

The chain joins TRBV28 to TRBJ1-6; no definite D call. CDR3 length: 16 amino acids. V gave up 7 bases and J gave up 5 bases, with 18 bases separating them. Germline V gene data show CDR1 as MDHEN and CDR2 as SYDVKM. In DNA, the CDR3 is TGTGCCAGCACCCCCCTTGAGGTACGGGATAATTCACCCCTCCACTTT. Translating it yields CASTPLEVRDNSPLHF. Full variable domain (outside the CDR3, taken from reference TRBV28 and TRBJ1-6): DVKVTQSSRYLVKRTGEKVFLECVQDMDHENMFWYRQDPGLGLRLIYFSYDVKMKEKGDIPEGYSVSREKKERFSLILESASTNQTSMYLCASTPLEVRDNSPLHFGNGTRLTVT.

The chain is built from TRBV19 and TRBJ2-7; D is perhaps TRBD1 (6 bases). Germline loops: CDR1 LNHDA, CDR2 SQIVND (reference sequence). With 5 bases removed from V and 0 bases from J, the gap between germline ends came to 20 bases. The CDR3 extends over 17 amino acids. The CDR3 reads CASSYRGTRGTSYEQYF. The CDR3 nucleotides are TGTGCCAGTAGTTACCGGGGAACCAGGGGAACCTCCTACGAGCAGTACTTC.